The clone carrying this TCR beta chain was counted only a few times. The antigen is undetermined. The sample is drawn from a study of T-cell memory formation after mild COVID-19. Study results and caveats: Researchers could not confirm that second-wave clones peaking on day 37 targeted SARS-CoV-2. That cross-reactive memory joined was suggested by some responding clones appearing in pre-infection memory.

Each CDR3 protein is one row after TCRdb ran MiXCR on the 5' RACE reads. The sample has about 600,000 distinct CDR3 sequences; roughly 21% are singletons. The sequence derives from an adult woman who had mild COVID-19 (a few samples of this study predate the infection). Cell type and time point are not known. Specimen: PBMCs or a T cell subset sorted from them (not recorded which).

The DNA of the CDR3 is TGTGCCAGCAGTTTCGGACCGCACTACGAGCAGTACTTC. Translation gives CASSFGPHYEQYF. J is TRBJ2-7 and V is TRBV3-1; D remains ambiguous. V was shortened by 6 bases and J by 3 bases, with 12 bases between the two germline ends. Germline CDR1 and CDR2: LGHDT and YNNKEL (reference sequence). The CDR3 covers 13 residues.